These 10 T cell receptor beta chains originate from one sample sequenced in a study of OX40 agonist ivuxolimab in advanced cancers. This table comes from immunoSEQ multiplex PCR, and its TCRdb copy is limited to in-frame clones, with some not included. The table has about 77,000 clones, 65% to 90% seen once. The sample consisted of CD4+ or CD8+ T cells sorted from blood, taken in a trial of the OX40 agonist ivuxolimab. These receptors were obtained from an adult with an advanced solid tumor such as melanoma, head and neck, liver or kidney cancer.

The V and J genes are TRBV19 and TRBJ2-5; unclear D gene. This CDR3 has 14 residues. Germline V gene lookup returns CDR1 LNHDA and CDR2 SQIVND (reference sequence). Trimming took off 7 bases at V and 2 bases at J, with 14 bases between the two ends. DNA of the CDR3: TGTGCCAGTACCTATGGGTCCGGACAAGAGACCCAGTACTTC. Amino acid sequence: CASTYGSGQETQYF.

The rearrangement joins TRBV5-8 to TRBJ1-4; 8 bases map to TRBD1. V was pared by 5 bases and J by 8 bases, with 14 bases of the junction left unmatched. The CDR3 runs to 16 residues. Germline lookup yields CDR1 SGHTS and CDR2 YDEGEE. Here the CDR3 DNA reads TGTGCCAGCAGTTTACGACAGGGGATGAACATAGAAAAACTGTTTTTT. Translated: CASSLRQGMNIEKLFF.

The V gene is TRBV7-2, the J gene TRBJ2-1; 16 nucleotides agree with TRBD2. The CDR3 has 16 residues. CDR1 and CDR2 from the germline V gene are SGHTA and FQGNSA. V shed 3 bases and J 6 bases; nucleotides not matched to a gene: 2. The CDR3 DNA sequence: TGTGCCAGCAGCTTCGGGACTAGCGGGGGGGCCAATGAGCAGTTCTTC. Amino acids: CASSFGTSGGANEQFF.

Only one count was recorded for this clone. The chain employs TRBV7-8 and TRBJ1-3; D uncertain. V lost 4 bases and J lost 4, with 5 bases in between. The CDR3 totals 12 residues. Germline lookup yields CDR1 SGHVS and CDR2 FQNEAQ. CDR3 sequence (DNA): TGTGCCAGCAGCTCCCTAGGAAACACCATATATTTT. Residues: CASSSLGNTIYF. Combining the CDR3 with reference TRBV7-8 and TRBJ1-3 gives the whole variable domain GAGVSQSPRYKVAKRGQDVALRCDPISGHVSLFWYQQALGQGPEFLTYFQNEAQLDKSGLPSDRFFAERPEGSVSTLKIQRTQQEDSAVYLCASSSLGNTIYFGEGSWLTVV.

This chain uses TRBV6-5 with TRBJ1-2, with unresolved D. This CDR3 spans 15 amino acids. The V end was cut by 0 bases, the J end by 1 base, with 9 bases between. CDR1 is MNHEY, CDR2 SVGAGI, per germline. The CDR3, as DNA: TGTGCCAGCAGTTACTCGGTGACTGATAACTATGGCTACACCTTC. Translation gives CASSYSVTDNYGYTF.

This chain links TRBV5-1 with TRBJ2-6; 7 positions match TRBD1. The ends lost 0 bases at V and 3 bases at J; junction bases unmatched: 0. CDR1 SGHRS and CDR2 YFSETQ come from the germline V gene. The CDR3 has 15 amino acids. The CDR3 DNA sequence: TGCGCCAGCAGCTTGGGACAGGGTGGGGCCAACGTCCTGACTTTC. Translated, it gives CASSLGQGGANVLTF.

The rearrangement uses TRBV7-5 and TRBJ2-3; the table gives TRBD1 as D, unverified against the DNA. TRBV7-5 is a pseudogene segment. CDR3 size: 11 residues. The CDR3 protein is CARSLGSAQYF. The CDR3 DNA sequence: TGTGCCAGAAGCTTAGGCAGTGCGCAGTATTTT.

The chain carries TRBV5-5 and TRBJ2-1; D is perhaps TRBD2 (5 bases). V was cut by 4 bases and J by 1 base, with 12 bases left in between. The CDR3 loop spans 15 amino acids. CDR1 SGHKS and CDR2 YYEKEE come from the germline V gene (reference sequence). The CDR3: CASSTDLKSYNEQFF. CDR3 nucleotides: TGTGCCAGCAGCACGGACTTAAAATCCTACAATGAGCAGTTCTTC.

The chain carries TRBV9 and TRBJ1-2; D is perhaps TRBD1 (5 bases). The germline V gene encodes CDR1 SGDLS and CDR2 YYNGEE. V shed 0 bases and J shed 3 bases, with 15 bases lying between them. CDR3 size: 16 residues. CDR3 nucleotide sequence: TGTGCCAGCAGCGTAGACTTGCGGGGGTCGGACTATGGCTACACCTTC. Encoded protein: CASSVDLRGSDYGYTF.

This clone was picked up many times. Other DNA sequences in the same sample also yield this CDR3. This sequence joins TRBV5-1 and TRBJ2-3, with 8 bases fitting TRBD1. After removal of 2 bases from V and 4 bases from J, the junction contained 3 bases not matched to a gene. CDR3 size: 14 residues. Germline loops: CDR1 SGHRS, CDR2 YFSETQ. In DNA, the CDR3 is TGCGCCAGCAGCTTCGGACAGGGTGCAGATACGCAGTATTTT. Residues: CASSFGQGADTQYF.